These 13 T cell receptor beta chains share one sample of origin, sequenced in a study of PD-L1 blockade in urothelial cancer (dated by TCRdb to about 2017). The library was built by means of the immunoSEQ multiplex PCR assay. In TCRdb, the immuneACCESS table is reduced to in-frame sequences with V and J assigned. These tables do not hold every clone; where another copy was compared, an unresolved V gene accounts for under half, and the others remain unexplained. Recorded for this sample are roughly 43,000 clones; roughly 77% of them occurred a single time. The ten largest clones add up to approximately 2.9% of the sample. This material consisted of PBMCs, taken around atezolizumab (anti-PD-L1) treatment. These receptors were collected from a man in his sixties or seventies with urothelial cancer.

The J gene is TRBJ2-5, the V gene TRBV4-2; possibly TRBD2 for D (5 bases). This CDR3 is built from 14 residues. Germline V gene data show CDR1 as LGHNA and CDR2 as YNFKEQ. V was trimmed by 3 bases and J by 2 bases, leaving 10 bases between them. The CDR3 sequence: CASSQPGIQETQYF. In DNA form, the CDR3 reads TGTGCCAGCAGCCAGCCCGGGATACAAGAGACCCAGTACTTC.

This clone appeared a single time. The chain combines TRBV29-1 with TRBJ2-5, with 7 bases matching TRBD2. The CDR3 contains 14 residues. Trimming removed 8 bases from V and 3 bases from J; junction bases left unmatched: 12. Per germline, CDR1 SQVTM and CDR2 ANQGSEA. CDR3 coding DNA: TGCAGCCTGTTTGAGGGAGGGCCAGAAGAGACCCAGTACTTC. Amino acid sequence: CSLFEGGPEETQYF.

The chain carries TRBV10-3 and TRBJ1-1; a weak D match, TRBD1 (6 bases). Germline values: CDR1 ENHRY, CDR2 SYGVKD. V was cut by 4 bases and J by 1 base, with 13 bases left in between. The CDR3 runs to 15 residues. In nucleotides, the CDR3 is TGTGCCATCAGTGTCCGGGACATTGAGAACACTGAAGCTTTCTTT. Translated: CAISVRDIENTEAFF.

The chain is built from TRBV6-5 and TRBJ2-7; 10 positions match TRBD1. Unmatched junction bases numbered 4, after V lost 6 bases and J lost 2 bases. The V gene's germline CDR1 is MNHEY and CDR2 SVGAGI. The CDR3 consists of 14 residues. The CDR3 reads CASRPGTGAYEQYF. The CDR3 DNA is TGTGCCAGCAGACCCGGGACAGGGGCCTACGAGCAGTACTTC.

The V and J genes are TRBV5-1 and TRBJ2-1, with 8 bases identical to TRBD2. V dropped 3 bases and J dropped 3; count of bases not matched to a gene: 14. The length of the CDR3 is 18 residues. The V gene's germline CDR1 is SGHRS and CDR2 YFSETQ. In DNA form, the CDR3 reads TGCGCCAGCAGCTCCTTCGAGAGAACTAGCGGAAACTACAATGAGCAGTTCTTC. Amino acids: CASSSFERTSGNYNEQFF.

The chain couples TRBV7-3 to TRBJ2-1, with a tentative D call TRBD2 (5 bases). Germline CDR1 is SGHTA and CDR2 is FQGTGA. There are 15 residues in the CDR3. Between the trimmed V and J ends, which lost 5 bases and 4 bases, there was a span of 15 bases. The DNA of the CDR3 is TGTGCCAGCAGCCGCGGTTCGGGGAGATACAATGAGCAGTTCTTC. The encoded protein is CASSRGSGRYNEQFF.

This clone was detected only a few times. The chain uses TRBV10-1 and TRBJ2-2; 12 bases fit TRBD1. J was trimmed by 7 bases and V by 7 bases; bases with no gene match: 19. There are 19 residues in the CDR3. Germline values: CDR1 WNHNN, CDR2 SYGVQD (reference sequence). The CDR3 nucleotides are TGCGCCAGCAAACTACCGGGACAGGGGGCCGGAGAGGAGCACGGGGAGCTGTTTTTT. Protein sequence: CASKLPGQGAGEEHGELFF.

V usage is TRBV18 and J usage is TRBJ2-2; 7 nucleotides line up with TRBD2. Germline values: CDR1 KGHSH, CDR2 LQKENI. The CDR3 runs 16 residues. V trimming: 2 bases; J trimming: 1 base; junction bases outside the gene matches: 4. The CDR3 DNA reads TGTGCCAGCTCACCATTACTAGCGCTGAACACCGGGGAGCTGTTTTTT. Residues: CASSPLLALNTGELFF. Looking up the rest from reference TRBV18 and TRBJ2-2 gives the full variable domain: NAGVMQNPRHLVRRRGQEARLRCSPMKGHSHVYWYRQLPEEGLKFMVYLQKENIIDESGMPKERFSAEFPKEGPSILRIQQVVRGDSAAYFCASSPLLALNTGELFFGEGSRLTVL.

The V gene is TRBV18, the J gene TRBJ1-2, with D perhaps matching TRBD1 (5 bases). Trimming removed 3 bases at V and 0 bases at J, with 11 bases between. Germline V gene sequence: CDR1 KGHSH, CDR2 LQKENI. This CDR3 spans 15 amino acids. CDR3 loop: CASSPSPGPNYGYTF. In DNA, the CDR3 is TGTGCCAGCTCACCGAGCCCAGGGCCTAACTATGGCTACACCTTC.

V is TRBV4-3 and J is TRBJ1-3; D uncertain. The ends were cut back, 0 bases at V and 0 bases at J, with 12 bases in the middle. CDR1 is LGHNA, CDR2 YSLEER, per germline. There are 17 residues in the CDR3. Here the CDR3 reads CASSQDLRTDSGNTIYF. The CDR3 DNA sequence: TGCGCCAGCAGCCAAGACTTAAGGACTGACTCTGGAAACACCATATATTTT.

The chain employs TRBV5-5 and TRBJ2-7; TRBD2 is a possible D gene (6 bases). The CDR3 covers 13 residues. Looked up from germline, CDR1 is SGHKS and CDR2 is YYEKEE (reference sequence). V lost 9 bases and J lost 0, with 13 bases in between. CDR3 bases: TGTGCCACAAGCGGGTTGGACTCCTACGAGCAGTACTTC. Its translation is CATSGLDSYEQYF. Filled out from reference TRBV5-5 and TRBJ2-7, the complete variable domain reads DAGVTQSPTHLIKTRGQQVTLRCSPISGHKSVSWYQQVLGQGPQFIFQYYEKEERGRGNFPDRFSARQFPNYSSELNVNALLLGDSALYLCATSGLDSYEQYFGPGTRLTVT.

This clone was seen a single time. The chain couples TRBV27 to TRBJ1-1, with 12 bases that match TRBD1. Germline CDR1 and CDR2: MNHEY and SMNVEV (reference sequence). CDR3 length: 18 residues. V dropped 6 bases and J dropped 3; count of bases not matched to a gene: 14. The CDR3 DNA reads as TGTGCCAGCAGGGAGGGGGACAGGGGGCCCGGGTTCGACACTGAAGCTTTCTTT. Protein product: CASREGDRGPGFDTEAFF.

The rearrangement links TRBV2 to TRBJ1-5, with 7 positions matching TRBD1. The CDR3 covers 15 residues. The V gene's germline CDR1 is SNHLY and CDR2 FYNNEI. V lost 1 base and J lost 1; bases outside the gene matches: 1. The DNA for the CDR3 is TGTGCCAGCAGTGAAGGACAGGGAAGCAATCAGCCCCAGCATTTT. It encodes CASSEGQGSNQPQHF.